Below, 5 T cell receptor beta chains from the same sample are listed, as sequenced in a study of PD-1 blockade in classical Hodgkin lymphoma. Here immunoSEQ multiplex PCR was the method, and the copy in TCRdb shows in-frame clones only, minus some. The sample lists 6,500 to 7,000 clones, 80% to 90% occurring once. This sample's time point: cycle 4 day 1 (C4D1), after 5 to 7 weeks of nivolumab. Patients all relapsed after autologous stem cell transplantation, and there was variation in brentuximab vedotin exposure. The sample was peripheral blood mononuclear cells (PBMCs), taken before the fourth cycle of nivolumab. The source of these receptors is a human donor with classical Hodgkin lymphoma.

This clone has a handful of counts. The chain is built from TRBV5-6 and TRBJ2-7; no definite D call. The V and J ends lost 2 bases and 5 bases respectively, with 8 bases between them. The germline V gene encodes CDR1 SGHDT and CDR2 YYEEEE. CDR3 size: 12 residues. The CDR3 bases are TGTGCCAGCAGCTTCGGGTTAAACGAGCAGTACGTC. Translating it yields CASSFGLNEQYV.

The CDR3 coding sequence is TGTGCCAGCAGTTACGTAGGGGCAGGAAACACCATATATTTT. This gives the protein CASSYVGAGNTIYF. The chain employs TRBV6-6 and TRBJ1-3; tentative D call: TRBD1 (5 bases). The CDR3 totals 14 residues. With 2 bases removed from V and 4 bases from J, the gap between germline ends came to 9 bases. Germline assignment: CDR1 MNHNY and CDR2 SVGAGI (reference sequence).

The J gene is TRBJ1-6, the V gene TRBV5-6; D uncertain. V lost 1 base and J lost 7, with 12 bases in between. Germline lookup yields CDR1 SGHDT and CDR2 YYEEEE. CDR3 length: 15 residues. CDR3 protein: CASSLRRMGNSPLHF. The CDR3 DNA follows: TGTGCCAGCAGCTTGCGGAGGATGGGGAATTCACCCCTCCACTTT.

This chain joins TRBV2 and TRBJ2-7; the match to TRBD1 covers 8 bases. The CDR3 sequence is 11 residues long. Germline-derived CDR1 and CDR2 are SNHLY and FYNNEI. DNA of the CDR3: TGTGTCACAGGGGGGTCCTACGAGCAGTACGTC. As protein: CVTGGSYEQYV.

The chain combines TRBV5-1 with TRBJ2-2; TRBD1 is a possible D gene (6 bases). Germline assignment: CDR1 SGHRS and CDR2 YFSETQ. The V and J ends lost 0 bases and 1 base respectively, with 10 bases between them. This CDR3 is built from 16 residues. The CDR3 is CASSLARGGNTGELFF. In DNA, the CDR3 is TGCGCCAGCAGCTTGGCCCGAGGGGGGAACACCGGGGAGCTGTTTTTT.